What follows are 12 T cell receptor beta chains derived from one specimen sequenced in a study of beta chain features in type 1 diabetes (dated by TCRdb to the late 2010s). The library was prepared using the immunoSEQ multiplex PCR assay. The entire amount of isolated RNA was reverse transcribed using the High Capacity cDNA Reverse Transcription Kit, so the sequenced TCRB transcripts were expressed ones. The immuneACCESS repertoire file appears here via TCRdb, limited to in-frame rearrangements. These files lack a portion of the clones; in checked studies, under half of the deficit traces to unresolved V genes, and the cause of the others is not known. Across this sample there are around 240,000 clones, with around 68% seen only once. The ten largest clones add up to about 0.05% of the sample. The sequencing sample was made of naive CD4+ T cells from blood. The label giving this sample's cell subset or site can be read as: true naive CD4+ T cells. All receptors derive from a young man in good health.

The V and J genes are TRBV30 and TRBJ2-5; D gene unclear. CDR1 and CDR2 (germline): GTSNPN, SVGIG (reference sequence). The CDR3 loop spans 10 amino acids. V lost 4 bases and J lost 5, with 5 bases in between. CDR3: CAWKSETQYF. Written as DNA, the CDR3 is TGTGCCTGGAAAAGCGAGACCCAGTACTTC.

The chain has TRBV9 and TRBJ2-1, with D perhaps being TRBD1 or TRBD2 (5 bases each). Germline CDR1 and CDR2: SGDLS and YYNGEE. Trimming removed 3 bases from V and 6 bases from J, with 16 bases in between. CDR3 length: 15 amino acids. CDR3 in amino acids: CASSDRDGRRNEQFF. The CDR3 DNA follows: TGTGCCAGCAGCGACCGGGACGGAAGACGCAATGAGCAGTTCTTC.

A remark on this clone: At the DNA level, this CDR3 is encoded by other sequences in the same sample as well. V gene TRBV18 combines with J gene TRBJ2-5; no clear D gene. Germline values: CDR1 KGHSH, CDR2 LQKENI. V lost 6 bases and J lost 2, with 4 bases in between. This CDR3 contains 11 residues. The CDR3 nucleotides are TGTGCCAGCTCCCTTCAAGAGACCCAGTACTTC. Protein: CASSLQETQYF.

The gene calls are TRBV29-1 and TRBJ2-2, with 8 bases that match TRBD1. With V trimmed by 6 bases and J by 5 bases, 11 bases remained unmatched. Per the germline V gene, CDR1 is SQVTM and CDR2 is ANQGSEA. This CDR3 region has 15 residues. DNA for the CDR3: TGCAGCGTCCCCCTCGGACAGGGAAAAACCGGGGAGCTGTTTTTT. Amino acids: CSVPLGQGKTGELFF.

The chain recombines TRBV5-4 with TRBJ1-2; no reliable D call. CDR1 is SGHNT and CDR2 is YYREEE in the germline V gene (reference sequence). V was shortened by 4 bases and J by 2 bases, with 9 bases between the two germline ends. The CDR3 extends over 13 amino acids. The CDR3 region is CASSPDTNYGYTF. Here the CDR3 DNA reads TGTGCCAGCAGCCCAGACACAAACTATGGCTACACCTTC. Using reference TRBV5-4 and TRBJ1-2 for the parts outside the CDR3, the full variable domain is ETGVTQSPTHLIKTRGQQVTLRCSSQSGHNTVSWYQQALGQGPQFIFQYYREEENGRGNFPPRFSGLQFPNYSSELNVNALELDDSALYLCASSPDTNYGYTFGSGTRLTVV.

The chain recombines TRBV7-9 with TRBJ2-7; D uncertain. The V and J ends lost 5 bases and 4 bases respectively, with 9 bases between them. The germline V gene has CDR1 SEHNR and CDR2 FQNEAQ (reference sequence). The CDR3 is made up of 12 amino acids. In DNA form, the CDR3 reads TGTGCCAGCAGCCCGGGTAGGTACGAGCAGTACTTC. Translation gives CASSPGRYEQYF.

On this clone itself: Other DNA sequences in the sample encode the same CDR3. The rearrangement joins TRBV5-1 to TRBJ2-1, with a possible D match to TRBD1 (5 bases). The germline gives CDR1 SGHRS, CDR2 YFSETQ. Trimming shortened V by 0 bases and J by 0 bases, and 7 bases separated the two germline ends. The CDR3 contains 15 residues. CDR3 nucleotides: TGCGCCAGCAGCTTGGAGGGGTCCTCCTACAATGAGCAGTTCTTC. This codes for CASSLEGSSYNEQFF. The variable domain in full, with the rest retrieved from reference TRBV5-1 and TRBJ2-1, is KAGVTQTPRYLIKTRGQQVTLSCSPISGHRSVSWYQQTPGQGLQFLFEYFSETQRNKGNFPGRFSGRQFSNSRSEMNVSTLELGDSALYLCASSLEGSSYNEQFFGPGTRLTVL.

The chain joins TRBV2 to TRBJ2-3; 7 bases agree with TRBD2. V lost 11 bases, J lost 4 bases, and 6 bases stayed unmatched. The germline V gene has CDR1 SNHLY and CDR2 FYNNEI. CDR3 length: 12 residues. CDR3 nucleotide sequence: TGTGCCGTCGCGGGGGACGCAGATACGCAGTATTTT. Translated, it gives CAVAGDADTQYF.

This chain joins TRBV7-2 and TRBJ1-3; no reliable D call. V was pared by 2 bases and J by 0 bases, with 5 bases between. The CDR3 is 14 amino acids. Germline V gives CDR1 SGHTA, CDR2 FQGNSA. CDR3 in amino acids: CASSLMASGNTIYF. The DNA for the CDR3 is TGTGCCAGCAGCTTAATGGCCTCTGGAAACACCATATATTTT.

This rearrangement joins TRBV30 to TRBJ2-1; 9 positions agree with TRBD2. After removal of 5 bases from V and 8 bases from J, the junction contained 4 bases not matched to a gene. The CDR3 is 12 amino acids. Germline CDR1 GTSNPN, CDR2 SVGIG (reference sequence). As DNA, the CDR3 is TGTGCCTGGCGTGCGGGAGGGGATGAGCAGTTCTTC. Translating it yields CAWRAGGDEQFF.

The chain carries TRBV6-5 and TRBJ2-5, with a weak D call TRBD1 (6 bases). CDR1 is MNHEY, CDR2 SVGAGI, per germline. V lost 6 bases and J lost 3, with 17 bases in between. This CDR3 comprises 15 residues. Here the CDR3 reads CASRLPGTPKETQYF. CDR3 nucleotides: TGTGCCAGCAGATTACCCGGGACACCAAAAGAGACCCAGTACTTC.

This chain links TRBV18 with TRBJ2-7; TRBD2 aligns across 11 bases. The CDR3 loop spans 15 amino acids. Looked up from germline, CDR1 is KGHSH and CDR2 is LQKENI. Trimming removed 3 bases from V and 6 bases from J; junction bases left unmatched: 7. CDR3 sequence reads: CASSPGLADLFEQYF. CDR3 bases: TGTGCCAGCTCACCGGGACTAGCGGATCTTTTCGAGCAGTACTTC.